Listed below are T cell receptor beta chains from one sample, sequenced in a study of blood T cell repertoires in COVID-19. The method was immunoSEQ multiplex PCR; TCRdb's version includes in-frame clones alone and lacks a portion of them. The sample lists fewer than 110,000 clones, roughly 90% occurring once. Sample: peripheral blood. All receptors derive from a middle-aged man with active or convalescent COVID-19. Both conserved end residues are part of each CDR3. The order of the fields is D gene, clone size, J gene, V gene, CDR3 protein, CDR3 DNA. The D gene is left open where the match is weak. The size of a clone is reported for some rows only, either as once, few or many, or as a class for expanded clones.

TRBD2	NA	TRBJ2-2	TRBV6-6	CASRSGTTYTGELFF	TGTGCCAGCAGATCCGGGACTACCTACACCGGGGAGCTGTTTTTT
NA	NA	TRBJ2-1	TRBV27	CASSLRGAGEQFF	TGTGCCAGCAGTTTACGGGGGGCAGGTGAGCAGTTCTTC
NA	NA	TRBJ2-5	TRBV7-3	CASSLSSTETQYF	TGTGCCAGCAGCCTTAGCTCGACAGAGACCCAGTACTTC
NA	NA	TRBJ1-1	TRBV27	CASSLAGFGTEAFF	TGTGCCAGCAGCCTCGCAGGGTTCGGCACTGAAGCTTTCTTT
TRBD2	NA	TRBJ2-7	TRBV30	CAWSTGLAGGGEQYF	TGTGCCTGGAGTACGGGACTAGCGGGAGGTGGGGAGCAGTACTTC
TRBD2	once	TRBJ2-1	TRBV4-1	CASSQEAGGTSRSYNEQFF	TGCGCCAGCAGCCAAGAAGCCGGGGGGACTTCCCGCTCCTACAATGAGCAGTTCTTC
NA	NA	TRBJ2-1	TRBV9	CASSAYRSYNEQFF	TGTGCCAGCAGCGCTTATAGGAGCTACAATGAGCAGTTCTTC
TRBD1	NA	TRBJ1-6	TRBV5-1	CASSLDRGGGSPLHF	TGCGCCAGCAGCTTAGACAGGGGCGGAGGATCACCCCTCCACTTT
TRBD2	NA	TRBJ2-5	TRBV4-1	CASRRIGAGGIQETQYF	TGCGCCAGCAGGAGAATCGGGGCGGGAGGGATTCAGGAGACCCAGTACTTC
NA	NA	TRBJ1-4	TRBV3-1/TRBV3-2	CASSQAGRDEKLFF	TGTGCCAGCAGCCAAGCAGGGAGGGATGAAAAACTGTTTTTT
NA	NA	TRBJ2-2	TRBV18	CASSPPSGNTGELFF	TGTGCCAGCTCACCACCTAGCGGGAACACCGGGGAGCTGTTTTTT
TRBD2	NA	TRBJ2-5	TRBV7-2	CASTQLLASKETQYF	TGTGCCAGCACGCAACTACTAGCGTCGAAAGAGACCCAGTACTTC
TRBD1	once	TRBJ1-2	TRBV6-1	CASSEYGTEFYGYTF	TGTGCCAGCAGTGAATACGGGACAGAGTTCTATGGCTACACCTTC
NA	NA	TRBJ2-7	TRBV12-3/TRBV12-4	CASIPDGNYEQYF	TGTGCCAGCATTCCGGACGGGAACTACGAGCAGTACTTC
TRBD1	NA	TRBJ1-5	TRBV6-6	CASSGDSTYQPQHF	TGTGCCAGCAGCGGGGACAGTACTTATCAGCCCCAGCATTTT
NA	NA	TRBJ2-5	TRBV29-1	CSVRAVQETQYF	TGCAGCGTGAGGGCAGTGCAAGAGACCCAGTACTTC
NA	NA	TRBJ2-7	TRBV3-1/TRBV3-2	CASSLQYEQYF	TGTGCCAGCAGCCTTCAGTACGAGCAGTACTTC
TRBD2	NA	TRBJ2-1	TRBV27	CASSLFRLAGEQFF	TGTGCCAGCAGTTTATTTAGACTAGCGGGTGAGCAGTTCTTC
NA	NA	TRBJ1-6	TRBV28	CASSLWADSPLHF	TGTGCCAGCAGTTTATGGGCCGATTCACCCCTCCACTTT
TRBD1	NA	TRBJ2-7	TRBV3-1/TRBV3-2	CASSQPGQAYEQYF	TGTGCCAGCAGCCAACCCGGACAGGCCTACGAGCAGTACTTC
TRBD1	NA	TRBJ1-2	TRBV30	CAWSPQGAGGYTF	TGTGCCTGGAGTCCTCAGGGGGCGGGAGGCTACACCTTC
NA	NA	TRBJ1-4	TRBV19	CASSIAAGMKEKLFF	TGTGCCAGTAGTATAGCAGCAGGGATGAAGGAAAAACTGTTTTTT
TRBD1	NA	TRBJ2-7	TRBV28	CASSHGTGVLFKLDEQYF	TGTGCCAGCAGTCACGGGACAGGGGTTCTGTTTAAGCTCGACGAGCAGTACTTC
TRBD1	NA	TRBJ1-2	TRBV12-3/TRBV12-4	CASSGQGAGYTF	TGTGCCAGCAGTGGGCAGGGGGCCGGCTACACCTTC
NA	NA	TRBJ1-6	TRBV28	CASSLSENSPLHF	TGTGCCAGCAGTTTATCGGAGAATTCACCCCTCCACTTT
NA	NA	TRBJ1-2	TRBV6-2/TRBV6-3	CASSKRLANYGYTF	TGTGCCAGCAGTAAACGGTTAGCTAACTATGGCTACACCTTC
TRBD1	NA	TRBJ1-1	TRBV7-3	CASSAQTGGNTEAFF	TGTGCCAGCAGCGCGCAAACAGGGGGGAACACTGAAGCTTTCTTT
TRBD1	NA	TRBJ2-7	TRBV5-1	CASSPTGTAGDKQYF	TGCGCCAGCAGCCCCACCGGGACAGCAGGGGACAAGCAGTACTTC
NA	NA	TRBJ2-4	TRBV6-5	CASSPGLINIQYF	TGTGCCAGCAGCCCCGGACTTATTAACATTCAGTACTTC
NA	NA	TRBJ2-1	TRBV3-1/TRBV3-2	CASSHRGISGNEQFF	TGTGCCAGCAGCCACAGAGGGATTTCTGGGAATGAGCAGTTCTTC
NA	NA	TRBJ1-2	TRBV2	CASSEGEGRVVGTF	TGTGCCAGCAGTGAAGGGGAGGGCAGGGTCGTAGGCACCTTC
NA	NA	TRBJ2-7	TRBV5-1	CASSLRVGEIGYEQYF	TGCGCCAGCAGCTTACGTGTCGGGGAGATTGGGTACGAGCAGTACTTC
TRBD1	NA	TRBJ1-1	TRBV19	CASKPRQGNEAFF	TGTGCCAGTAAACCCAGACAGGGGAATGAAGCTTTCTTT
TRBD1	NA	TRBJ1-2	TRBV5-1	CASSPTQDRGSGYTF	TGCGCCAGCAGCCCAACTCAAGACAGGGGATCTGGCTACACCTTC
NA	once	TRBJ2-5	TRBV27	CASSSLAGQSYQETQYF	TGTGCCAGCAGTTCATTAGCGGGACAGAGTTATCAAGAGACCCAGTACTTC
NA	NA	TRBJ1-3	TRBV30	CAWSAQNTIYF	TGTGCCTGGAGTGCCCAGAACACCATATATTTT
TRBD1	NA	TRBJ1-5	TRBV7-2	CASSRTGTDSNQPQHF	TGTGCCAGCAGTCGAACCGGGACAGATAGCAATCAGCCCCAGCATTTT
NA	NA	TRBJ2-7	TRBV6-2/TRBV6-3	CASSYARVGGEQYF	TGTGCCAGCAGTTATGCCCGGGTAGGAGGCGAGCAGTACTTC
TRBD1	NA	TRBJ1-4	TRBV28	CASRLQGPRNEKLFF	TGTGCCAGCAGACTACAGGGGCCGCGCAATGAAAAACTGTTTTTT
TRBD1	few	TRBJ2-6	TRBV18	CASSPRQGPNSGANVLTF	TGTGCCAGCTCACCAAGACAGGGCCCTAACTCTGGGGCCAACGTCCTGACTTTC
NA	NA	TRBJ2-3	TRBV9	CASSGYTDTQYF	TGTGCCAGCAGCGGCTACACAGATACGCAGTATTTT
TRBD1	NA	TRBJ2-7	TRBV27	CASTGQGMHEQYF	TGTGCCAGCACGGGACAGGGGATGCACGAGCAGTACTTC
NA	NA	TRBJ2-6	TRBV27	CASLGRERSGANVLTF	TGTGCCAGCCTTGGCAGGGAACGTTCTGGGGCCAACGTCCTGACTTTC
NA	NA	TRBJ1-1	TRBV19	CASSIFGIFTDTEAFF	TGTGCCAGTAGTATCTTCGGGATCTTTACGGACACTGAAGCTTTCTTT
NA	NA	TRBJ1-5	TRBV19	CASSPGGGNQPQHF	TGTGCCAGTAGTCCCGGGGGAGGGAATCAGCCCCAGCATTTT
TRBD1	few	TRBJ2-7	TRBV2	CATSKDRTISYEQYF	TGTGCCACCTCCAAGGACAGGACCATATCCTACGAGCAGTACTTC
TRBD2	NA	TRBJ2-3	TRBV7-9	CASSLATSGTDTQYF	TGTGCCAGCAGCTTAGCGACTAGCGGCACAGATACGCAGTATTTT
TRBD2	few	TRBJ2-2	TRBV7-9	CASRHPYTSGSTGELFF	TGTGCCAGCAGGCATCCCTATACTAGCGGGAGTACCGGGGAGCTGTTTTTT
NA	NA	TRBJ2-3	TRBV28	CASSDWQATDTQYF	TGTGCCAGCAGTGACTGGCAAGCCACAGATACGCAGTATTTT
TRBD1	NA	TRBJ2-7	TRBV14	CASSLGQGSAEQYF	TGTGCCAGCAGCCTGGGACAGGGGTCTGCCGAGCAGTACTTC
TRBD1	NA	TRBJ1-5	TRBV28	CASSTGTGNQPQHF	TGTGCCAGCAGTACCGGGACAGGCAATCAGCCCCAGCATTTT
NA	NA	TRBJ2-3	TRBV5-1	CASAKPMAGSEGSDTQYF	TGCGCCAGCGCCAAACCCATGGCGGGGTCGGAGGGATCAGATACGCAGTATTTT
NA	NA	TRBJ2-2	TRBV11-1	CASSLGGTNPGELFF	TGTGCCAGCAGCTTAGGTGGGACAAACCCCGGGGAGCTGTTTTTT
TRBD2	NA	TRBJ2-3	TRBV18	CASRPRVAGVVDVDTQYF	TGTGCCAGCCGGCCGCGGGTAGCGGGAGTTGTTGATGTAGATACGCAGTATTTT
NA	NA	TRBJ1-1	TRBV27	CASSLVGGNTEAFF	TGTGCCAGCAGTTTGGTGGGGGGGAACACTGAAGCTTTCTTT
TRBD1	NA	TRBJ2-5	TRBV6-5	CASSFGQGREETQYF	TGTGCCAGCAGTTTTGGACAGGGTAGGGAAGAGACCCAGTACTTC
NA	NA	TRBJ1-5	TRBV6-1	CASSEIGGASNQPQHF	TGTGCCAGCAGTGAAATTGGGGGGGCGAGCAATCAGCCCCAGCATTTT
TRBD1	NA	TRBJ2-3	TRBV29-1	CSVEGDRGTDTQYF	TGCAGCGTTGAAGGCGACAGGGGCACAGATACGCAGTATTTT
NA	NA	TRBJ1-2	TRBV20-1	CSGGEPYGYTF	TGCAGCGGGGGGGAGCCGTATGGCTACACCTTC